This record concerns one T cell receptor beta chain sequence. The data were taken from a study of PD-L1 blockade in urothelial cancer. CDR1 SNHLY and CDR2 FYNNEI come from the germline V gene. This CDR3 has 13 amino acids. V was trimmed by 4 bases and J by 3 bases, leaving 10 bases between them. Here immunoSEQ multiplex PCR was the method, and the copy in TCRdb shows in-frame clones only, minus some. The sample consists of more than 45,000 clones, more than 65% of them appearing once. This TCR was recovered from a man between 65 and 85 years old with urothelial cancer. This chain joins TRBV2 and TRBJ2-7; tentatively, D is TRBD2 (5 bases). This sample comprised PBMCs, obtained around atezolizumab (anti-PD-L1) treatment. The CDR3 nucleotides read TGTGCCAGCAGTGCGGGCCGGGACTACGAGCAGTACTTC. This sequence encodes CASSAGRDYEQYF.